These 27 T cell receptor beta chains were all obtained from the same sample, sequenced in a study of a mutant IDH1 vaccine in newly diagnosed glioma. Generated by immunoSEQ multiplex PCR, the TCRdb table keeps only in-frame clones and is missing some. The data hold tens of thousands of clones, with 80% to 90% observed a single time. The antigens of these receptors remain unknown. Indicated time point: week 23, last vaccination. All doses held 300 ug of mutant IDH1 20-mer peptide, with topical imiquimod. Specimen: PBMCs, collected from a glioma patient whose treatment included an IDH1 peptide vaccine. All receptors come from a man between 40 and 49 years old with glioma.

The chain combines TRBV5-1 with TRBJ1-3; D might be TRBD1 (5 bases). The CDR3 loop spans 13 amino acids. The V end was cut by 7 bases, the J end by 2 bases, with 10 bases between. CDR1 is SGHRS, CDR2 YFSETQ, per germline. The CDR3 DNA is TGCGCCAGCTCGGGGGTGCCTGGAAACACCATATATTTT. Its protein product is CASSGVPGNTIYF.

The V gene is TRBV28, the J gene TRBJ1-5; tentatively, D is TRBD1 (5 bases). This CDR3 has 15 residues. Germline CDR1 MDHEN, CDR2 SYDVKM. The V end was cut by 6 bases, the J end by 0 bases, with 12 bases between. The CDR3 DNA reads TGTGCCAGCAGACTTGACAGCTATAGCAATCAGCCCCAGCATTTT. Translation gives CASRLDSYSNQPQHF.

The chain is built from TRBV10-3 and TRBJ1-2; D not certain. The CDR3 length is 15 residues. Trimming removed 0 bases at V and 3 bases at J, with 11 bases between. CDR1 ENHRY and CDR2 SYGVKD come from the germline V gene. The CDR3 sequence is CAISESEQIYYGYTF. In DNA, the CDR3 is TGTGCCATCAGTGAGTCGGAGCAAATATACTATGGCTACACCTTC.

V usage is TRBV28 and J usage is TRBJ2-2; maybe TRBD2 (7 bases). The CDR3 sequence is 14 residues long. Trimming removed 6 bases from V and 4 bases from J, with 12 bases in between. CDR1 MDHEN and CDR2 SYDVKM come from the germline V gene. The CDR3 loop reads CASSRGGVTGELFF. CDR3 coding DNA: TGTGCCAGCAGCCGAGGGGGGGTCACCGGGGAGCTGTTTTTT.

The rearrangement uses TRBV5-1 and TRBJ2-5, with D perhaps assigned TRBD1 or TRBD2 (5 bases each). Germline assignment: CDR1 SGHRS and CDR2 YFSETQ. Trimming removed 2 bases from V and 4 bases from J, with 15 bases in between. This CDR3 spans 15 amino acids. CDR3 loop: CASSLPGRGTETQYF. As DNA, the CDR3 is TGCGCCAGCAGCTTACCGGGACGGGGCACAGAGACCCAGTACTTC.

The rearrangement links TRBV5-1 to TRBJ2-4, with 7 positions matching TRBD2. Germline CDR1 reads SGHRS; CDR2 reads YFSETQ. The CDR3 runs 15 residues. The trim removed 0 bases at V and 1 base at J, leaving 1 base unmatched. The CDR3 sequence: CASSLDGGAKNIQYF. In DNA form, the CDR3 reads TGCGCCAGCAGCTTGGACGGGGGGGCCAAAAACATTCAGTACTTC.

With respect to this clone: Other DNA sequences in this specimen translate into the identical CDR3. The chain combines TRBV28 with TRBJ1-4; 7 bases align to TRBD1. Germline V gives CDR1 MDHEN, CDR2 SYDVKM. The CDR3 spans 14 residues. V lost 7 bases, J lost 5 bases, and 7 bases stayed unmatched. CDR3 in amino acids: CASTLTGVNEKLFF. CDR3 nucleotide sequence: TGTGCCAGCACCTTAACAGGGGTAAATGAAAAACTGTTTTTT.

The rearrangement links TRBV7-9 to TRBJ1-2; D uncertain. V lost 1 base to trimming and J lost 0 bases, with 12 bases between them. This CDR3 is 16 amino acids long. Germline-derived CDR1 and CDR2 are SEHNR and FQNEAQ (reference sequence). The CDR3 is CASSLGSGDSNYGYTF. CDR3 coding DNA: TGTGCCAGCAGCTTAGGCTCCGGGGATTCTAACTATGGCTACACCTTC.

The chain carries TRBV9 and TRBJ2-6; D not certain. The CDR3 sequence is 16 residues long. Germline V gene data show CDR1 as SGDLS and CDR2 as YYNGEE. V was trimmed by 4 bases and J by 2 bases, leaving 13 bases between them. The CDR3 DNA sequence: TGTGCCAGCAGCCGTGGCGCCCAGGCTGGGGCCAACGTCCTGACTTTC. This codes for CASSRGAQAGANVLTF.

The rearrangement joins TRBV7-9 to TRBJ2-1; 8 bases match TRBD2. J gave up 5 bases and V 2 bases, and 5 bases lay outside the gene matches. This CDR3 is 15 amino acids long. In germline, CDR1 is SEHNR, CDR2 FQNEAQ (reference sequence). The DNA of the CDR3 is TGTGCCAGCAGCTTAAGATTACTAGCGGACAATGAGCAGTTCTTC. This encodes CASSLRLLADNEQFF.

V and J are TRBV5-1 and TRBJ1-2; 9 nucleotides agree with TRBD1. Germline CDR1 reads SGHRS; CDR2 reads YFSETQ. V lost 0 bases, J lost 6 bases, and 6 bases stayed unmatched. The CDR3 runs to 15 residues. CDR3 bases: TGCGCCAGCAGCTTGGAGGGACAGGGACGGAATGGCTACACCTTC. As protein: CASSLEGQGRNGYTF. Full variable domain (missing parts from reference TRBV5-1 and TRBJ1-2): KAGVTQTPRYLIKTRGQQVTLSCSPISGHRSVSWYQQTPGQGLQFLFEYFSETQRNKGNFPGRFSGRQFSNSRSEMNVSTLELGDSALYLCASSLEGQGRNGYTFGSGTRLTVV.

The DNA of the CDR3 is TGTGCCAGCACTAAGGGCACGCGGGGAACCGGGGAGCTGTTTTTT. This codes for CASTKGTRGTGELFF. The rearrangement joins TRBV27 to TRBJ2-2, with D tentatively TRBD2 (6 bases). V was shortened by 7 bases and J by 5 bases, with 17 bases between the two germline ends. The CDR3 runs 15 residues. Germline CDR1 and CDR2: MNHEY and SMNVEV (reference sequence).

The rearrangement uses TRBV5-1 and TRBJ1-5; tentative D call: TRBD1 (6 bases). From germline, CDR1 is SGHRS and CDR2 YFSETQ. The CDR3 covers 15 residues. Deletions cut 0 bases from V and 3 bases from J, with 10 bases between. The CDR3 protein is CASSLVPGVNQPQHF. The CDR3 region has the DNA TGCGCCAGCAGCTTGGTCCCAGGGGTCAATCAGCCCCAGCATTTT.

The chain combines TRBV13 with TRBJ2-3; TRBD2 is a possible D gene (6 bases). V lost 2 bases, J lost 0 bases, and 15 bases lay in between. Germline loops: CDR1 PRHDT, CDR2 FYEKMQ (reference sequence). CDR3 length: 17 amino acids. The CDR3 reads CASSLLLAGTSTDTQYF. CDR3 bases: TGTGCCAGCAGCTTACTGTTGGCGGGAACTAGCACAGATACGCAGTATTTT.

The chain joins TRBV19 to TRBJ1-5; D call uncertain. The germline V gene encodes CDR1 LNHDA and CDR2 SQIVND (reference sequence). The CDR3 sequence is 14 residues long. Trimming took off 4 bases at V and 6 bases at J, with 13 bases between the two ends. The DNA of the CDR3 is TGTGCCAGTAGTACAGGTTACGCCGGTCAGCCCCAGCATTTT. Its protein is CASSTGYAGQPQHF.

The CDR3 protein is CASSISRGLLQPQHF. In DNA, the CDR3 is TGTGCCAGTAGTATCTCCAGGGGGCTCCTTCAGCCCCAGCATTTT. The rearrangement links TRBV19 to TRBJ1-5, with 8 nucleotides matching TRBD1. The CDR3 is made up of 15 amino acids. V shed 3 bases, J shed 6 bases, and the junction held 7 bases outside the gene matches. The germline V gene encodes CDR1 LNHDA and CDR2 SQIVND (reference sequence).

V usage is TRBV6-5 and J usage is TRBJ1-1, with 8 bases identical to TRBD1. CDR3 length equals 14 residues. Trimming at V came to 2 bases and at J to 5 bases, leaving 4 bases not matched to a gene. CDR1 and CDR2 (germline): MNHEY, SVGAGI. CDR3 DNA: TGTGCCAGCAGTTACCGCAGGGGGCGAACTGAAGCTTTCTTT. Encoded protein: CASSYRRGRTEAFF.

In DNA form, the CDR3 reads TGTGCCAGCAGCCACCCCATGTTCAGCTGGTCCTACGAGCAGTACTTC. Amino acid sequence: CASSHPMFSWSYEQYF. V gene TRBV28 combines with J gene TRBJ2-7; D call uncertain. This CDR3 has 16 residues. CDR1 MDHEN and CDR2 SYDVKM come from the germline V gene. V was shortened by 6 bases and J by 1 base, with 19 bases between the two germline ends.

The chain recombines TRBV28 with TRBJ2-7, with D possibly being TRBD1 (6 bases). Trimming stripped 2 bases from V and 6 bases from J, with 11 bases between. CDR1 MDHEN and CDR2 SYDVKM come from the germline V gene. The length of the CDR3 is 13 residues. CDR3 in DNA: TGTGCCAGCAGTTTAGGGGGCCGAGGCGAGCAGTACTTC. It yields the protein CASSLGGRGEQYF. Drawing the rest from reference TRBV28 and TRBJ2-7, the complete variable domain is DVKVTQSSRYLVKRTGEKVFLECVQDMDHENMFWYRQDPGLGLRLIYFSYDVKMKEKGDIPEGYSVSREKKERFSLILESASTNQTSMYLCASSLGGRGEQYFGPGTRLTVT.

The chain carries TRBV6-1 and TRBJ2-7; 7 nucleotides agree with TRBD2. V shed 2 bases and J 4 bases; nucleotides not matched to a gene: 14. The V gene's germline CDR1 is MNHNS and CDR2 SASEGT. This CDR3 has 17 amino acids. The CDR3 region is CASSEIIGRTRLYEQYF. The DNA of the CDR3 is TGTGCCAGCAGTGAAATAATAGGGCGGACTAGACTATACGAGCAGTACTTC.

The chain links TRBV18 to TRBJ2-1; tentatively, D is TRBD2 (6 bases). The germline CDR1 and CDR2 sequences are KGHSH and LQKENI. The CDR3 covers 13 residues. Trimming took 0 bases from V and 10 from J, leaving 10 bases between them. The CDR3 sequence: CASSPPVLAEQFF. CDR3 sequence (DNA): TGTGCCAGCTCACCACCGGTTCTAGCGGAGCAGTTCTTC. The full variable domain, with the rest looked up from reference TRBV18 and TRBJ2-1, is NAGVMQNPRHLVRRRGQEARLRCSPMKGHSHVYWYRQLPEEGLKFMVYLQKENIIDESGMPKERFSAEFPKEGPSILRIQQVVRGDSAAYFCASSPPVLAEQFFGPGTRLTVL.

This clone was seen only once. The chain recombines TRBV6-6 with TRBJ1-1; D might be TRBD1 (6 bases). Trimming took off 5 bases at V and 4 bases at J, with 17 bases between the two ends. The CDR3 totals 15 residues. Germline V CDR1 and CDR2: MNHNY, SVGAGI (reference sequence). This CDR3 reads CASSAPTGAVTEAFF. The CDR3 DNA reads TGTGCCAGCAGTGCCCCGACGGGGGCTGTCACTGAAGCTTTCTTT.

V is TRBV19 and J is TRBJ1-5; TRBD1 might be the D (5 bases). The ends were cut back, 8 bases at V and 3 bases at J, with 8 bases in the middle. This CDR3 is 12 amino acids long. Germline V gene lookup returns CDR1 LNHDA and CDR2 SQIVND (reference sequence). CDR3: CASWGPNQPQHF. DNA for the CDR3: TGTGCCAGTTGGGGCCCCAATCAGCCCCAGCATTTT.

CDR3 protein: CASSVATGGNTIYF. CDR3 nucleotide sequence: TGTGCCAGCAGCGTAGCTACGGGTGGAAACACCATATATTTT. The chain is built from TRBV9 and TRBJ1-3, with D uncertain. This CDR3 comprises 14 residues. V shed 0 bases and J shed 3 bases, with 7 bases lying between them. Germline assignment: CDR1 SGDLS and CDR2 YYNGEE.

The chain links TRBV6-1 to TRBJ1-2; D is ambiguous. V gave up 6 bases and J gave up 5 bases, with 10 bases separating them. Germline V gives CDR1 MNHNS, CDR2 SASEGT. The CDR3 spans 12 residues. CDR3 DNA: TGTGCCAGCAGGGCAGGCTTATATGGCTACACCTTC. It encodes CASRAGLYGYTF.

The V and J genes are TRBV5-1 and TRBJ2-5, with TRBD1 identical over 9 bases. Germline trimming cut 4 bases from V and 6 bases from J; bases unmatched to any gene: 13. The CDR3 is made up of 16 amino acids. Germline V CDR1 and CDR2: SGHRS, YFSETQ. The CDR3 coding sequence is TGCGCCAGCAGCAGGATACCTCGGGACAGGGAAAAGACCCAGTACTTC. Amino acids: CASSRIPRDREKTQYF.

The table lists this clone with a count of one. The chain has TRBV5-6 and TRBJ2-1; 8 nucleotides agree with TRBD2. The CDR3 extends over 15 amino acids. CDR1 is SGHDT, CDR2 YYEEEE, per germline. Germline trimming cut 2 bases from V and 3 bases from J; bases unmatched to any gene: 4. Here the CDR3 DNA reads TGTGCCAGCAGCTTAGGACTAGCCAACTACAATGAGCAGTTCTTC. Translation gives CASSLGLANYNEQFF.